These 13 T cell receptor beta chains came from one sample sequenced in a study of immune evolution from preneoplasia to lung adenocarcinoma. Sequencing was performed with immunoSEQ multiplex PCR; in TCRdb, only in-frame clones are kept and a portion is missing. The profile covers 7,500 to 10,000 clones, with roughly 73% appearing a single time and roughly 13% taken by the ten largest. Sample: FFPE lung adenocarcinoma in situ tissue. These receptor sequences come from a person of 80 years or more with lung adenocarcinoma.

The rearrangement uses TRBV11-2 and TRBJ1-2; TRBD1 aligns across 10 bases. Trimming cost V 5 bases and J 3 bases; bases outside gene matches: 6. CDR1 and CDR2 (germline): SGHAT, FQNNGV. The CDR3 is 15 amino acids. CDR3 region: CASSPPGQGYYGYTF. The CDR3, as DNA: TGTGCCAGCAGCCCGCCGGGACAGGGGTACTATGGCTACACCTTC.

This clone was counted between two and nine times. This sequence joins TRBV2 and TRBJ1-3, with 7 positions matching TRBD1. With V trimmed by 9 bases and J by 0 bases, 5 bases remained unmatched. CDR3 size: 14 residues. Germline-derived CDR1 and CDR2 are SNHLY and FYNNEI. The CDR3 sequence is CARSTGDSGNTIYF. CDR3 nucleotide sequence: TGTGCCAGATCCACAGGGGACTCTGGAAACACCATATATTTT. The whole variable domain, remainder taken from reference TRBV2 and TRBJ1-3, is EPEVTQTPSHQVTQMGQEVILRCVPISNHLYFYWYRQILGQKVEFLVSFYNNEISEKSEIFDDQFSVERPDGSNFTLKIRSTKLEDSAMYFCARSTGDSGNTIYFGEGSWLTVV.

The rearrangement links TRBV19 to TRBJ2-7, with 7 positions matching TRBD1. Trimming removed 7 bases from V and 5 bases from J; junction bases left unmatched: 11. Looked up from germline, CDR1 is LNHDA and CDR2 is SQIVND (reference sequence). This CDR3 region has 14 residues. This CDR3 is CASTPSTGSNEQYF. CDR3 nucleotide sequence: TGTGCCAGTACCCCCTCGACAGGGTCAAACGAGCAGTACTTC.

This clone has just one count. The rearrangement joins TRBV11-3 to TRBJ1-3; D ambiguous. Germline assignment: CDR1 SGHNT and CDR2 YENEEA. V lost 5 bases and J lost 2, with 7 bases in between. This CDR3 comprises 13 residues. This CDR3 is CASSIDTGNTIYF. CDR3 nucleotide sequence: TGTGCCAGCAGCATCGACACTGGAAACACCATATATTTT.

This sequence joins TRBV11-2 and TRBJ2-2; 11 bases agree with TRBD1. This CDR3 has 18 residues. The ends lost 7 bases at V and 3 bases at J; junction bases unmatched: 13. Germline assignment: CDR1 SGHAT and CDR2 FQNNGV. The CDR3 loop is CASTTRDRGLLDTGELFF. The DNA of the CDR3 is TGTGCCAGCACCACCCGGGACAGGGGGTTGTTGGACACCGGGGAGCTGTTTTTT.

The genes are TRBV11-2 and TRBJ1-2; possible D gene TRBD1, 6 bases. Trimming pared 5 bases from V and 4 bases from J, leaving 17 bases between. This CDR3 has 15 residues. CDR1 SGHAT and CDR2 FQNNGV come from the germline V gene. CDR3 bases: TGTGCCAGCAGCCTTAATGCAGGGGCGGGCTATGGCTACACCTTC. The encoded protein is CASSLNAGAGYGYTF. Full variable domain (rest looked up from reference TRBV11-2 and TRBJ1-2): EAGVAQSPRYKIIEKRQSVAFWCNPISGHATLYWYQQILGQGPKLLIQFQNNGVVDDSQLPKDRFSAERLKGVDSTLKIQPAKLEDSAVYLCASSLNAGAGYGYTFGSGTRLTVV.

The chain has TRBV10-3 and TRBJ2-3, with unresolved D. CDR3 length equals 13 residues. Germline loops: CDR1 ENHRY, CDR2 SYGVKD. The V end lost 0 bases, the J end lost 4 bases, and 5 bases lay between the germline ends. As DNA, the CDR3 is TGTGCCATCAGTGAGTCAGAGGCAGATACGCAGTATTTT. This gives the protein CAISESEADTQYF.

J is TRBJ2-5 and V is TRBV10-3; 12 positions match TRBD2. The CDR3 extends over 14 amino acids. The J segment lost 2 bases and the V segment lost 10 bases, leaving 5 bases of the junction unmatched. Germline CDR1 reads ENHRY; CDR2 reads SYGVKD. The CDR3 DNA reads TGTGCCACCTCTAGCGGGGGGGGACAAGAGACCCAGTACTTC. Protein sequence: CATSSGGGQETQYF.

The chain recombines TRBV6-5 with TRBJ2-1; D remains ambiguous. V was clipped by 7 bases and J by 7 bases, with 5 bases between them. The CDR3 extends over 10 amino acids. From germline, CDR1 is MNHEY and CDR2 SVGAGI. DNA of the CDR3: TGTGCCAGCACCCCGAATGAGCAGTTCTTC. This translates into CASTPNEQFF.

This chain joins TRBV6-1 and TRBJ1-2; 8 bases are shared with TRBD1. After removal of 6 bases from V and 10 bases from J, the junction contained 7 bases not matched to a gene. The germline V gene has CDR1 MNHNS and CDR2 SASEGT. The CDR3 runs 12 residues. CDR3 amino acids: CASSQTGADYTF. The CDR3 bases are TGTGCCAGCAGCCAGACAGGGGCGGACTACACCTTC.

The chain links TRBV6-6 to TRBJ1-3; a weak D match, TRBD1 (5 bases). V was shortened by 8 bases and J by 0 bases, with 11 bases between the two germline ends. The CDR3 runs 14 residues. CDR1 and CDR2 (germline): MNHNY, SVGAGI (reference sequence). The CDR3 is CASSTGGSGNTIYF. The DNA for the CDR3 is TGTGCCAGCTCGACCGGGGGCTCTGGAAACACCATATATTTT.

For this clone: An end of the junction does not agree with germline; a read error may underlie this. The J gene is TRBJ1-1, the V gene TRBV5-4; TRBD1 is a possible D gene (6 bases). CDR3 length: 13 residues. Germline-derived CDR1 and CDR2 are SGHNT and YYREEE (reference sequence). The CDR3 loop is CAGFEWGLTEVFF. The CDR3 nucleotides read TGTGCCGGATTCGAATGGGGGCTCACTGAAGTTTTCTTT.

The chain couples TRBV7-2 to TRBJ2-1; 8 bases match TRBD2. Per germline, CDR1 SGHTA and CDR2 FQGNSA. The ends lost 5 bases at V and 8 bases at J; junction bases unmatched: 5. This CDR3 has 13 amino acids. CDR3 region: CASSRGGRDEQFF. The CDR3 DNA reads as TGTGCCAGCAGCCGGGGGGGGAGGGATGAGCAGTTCTTC.